A selection of T cell receptor beta chains follows, all from one sample in a study of shared clonotypes between healthy human individuals. Libraries were prepared by immunoSEQ multiplex PCR; TCRdb keeps only in-frame clonotypes and omits some of them. This table has some 1 million clones, roughly 80% appearing once. The sample was memory CD4+ T cells sorted from blood. The receptors were sampled from a man aged 18 to 29 in good health. Each CDR3 is given without its conserved first and last residue. The D gene is left open where the match is weak.

length: 13; V: TRBV5-1; J: TRBJ2-1; D: TRBD2; CDR3: ASSPTSGVYNEQF
length: 9; V: TRBV20-1; J: TRBJ1-2; D: .; CDR3: SAIILEGYT
length: 13; V: TRBV19; J: TRBJ1-5; D: .; CDR3: ASSMAKGGNQPQH
length: 14; V: TRBV30; J: .; D: .; CDR3: AWTPRGRGRSYEQY
length: 16; V: TRBV9; J: TRBJ1-3; D: TRBD1; CDR3: ASSREPTGESRRNTIY
length: 12; V: TRBV2; J: TRBJ1-6; D: .; CDR3: ASTLQGEGSPLH
length: 12; V: TRBV18; J: TRBJ1-5; D: TRBD1; CDR3: ASSSTGGRQPQH
length: 11; V: TRBV6-1; J: TRBJ1-2; D: TRBD1; CDR3: ASSEWTGVGYT
length: 12; V: TRBV11-2; J: TRBJ2-2; D: TRBD1; CDR3: ASSRDRVAGELF
length: 13; V: TRBV9; J: TRBJ2-2; D: TRBD2; CDR3: ASMRLAENTGELF
length: 15; V: TRBV28; J: TRBJ2-4; D: .; CDR3: ASTPPGASVSKNIQY
length: 15; V: TRBV19; J: TRBJ2-1; D: TRBD2; CDR3: ASSRGRAGLNYNEQF
length: 10; V: TRBV25-1; J: TRBJ2-1; D: .; CDR3: ASSGPYNEQF
length: 13; V: TRBV9; J: TRBJ2-5; D: .; CDR3: ASSVGGSAQETQY
length: 9; V: TRBV25-1; J: TRBJ1-1; D: .; CDR3: ASGQNTEAF
length: 14; V: TRBV9; J: TRBJ1-4; D: TRBD1; CDR3: ASSSGTEATNEKLF
length: 12; V: TRBV9; J: TRBJ1-2; D: TRBD1; CDR3: ASSVGDSVYGYT
length: 13; V: TRBV5-6; J: TRBJ2-5; D: .; CDR3: ASSRPRWGQETQY
length: 13; V: TRBV10-3; J: TRBJ2-3; D: TRBD2; CDR3: AISETSGRSDTQY
length: 13; V: TRBV9; J: TRBJ1-2; D: TRBD1; CDR3: ASSVAPGTGYGYT
length: 17; V: TRBV7-2; J: TRBJ1-6; D: TRBD1; CDR3: ASSLEYRGAGSYNSPLH
length: 10; V: TRBV27; J: TRBJ1-6; D: .; CDR3: ASSLGNSPLH
length: 13; V: TRBV6-5; J: TRBJ1-6; D: .; CDR3: ASSSDGIYNSPLH
length: 15; V: TRBV7-9; J: TRBJ2-1; D: TRBD2; CDR3: ASSHRGGGVTYNEQF
length: 15; V: TRBV18; J: TRBJ2-1; D: .; CDR3: ASSPPRGAGHYNEQF
length: 13; V: TRBV7-8; J: TRBJ1-5; D: .; CDR3: ASSLNQYSNQPQH
length: 9; V: TRBV28; J: TRBJ2-1; D: .; CDR3: ASSPAGEQF
length: 9; V: TRBV7-9; J: TRBJ1-1; D: .; CDR3: ASSPGVGAF
length: 12; V: TRBV6-7; J: TRBJ1-5; D: .; CDR3: ASSYRRSNQPQH
length: 11; V: TRBV27; J: TRBJ2-7; D: .; CDR3: ASSLGVTYEQY
length: 13; V: TRBV6-1; J: TRBJ1-2; D: .; CDR3: ASSRPGTAAPGYT
length: 12; V: TRBV5-1; J: TRBJ2-5; D: TRBD1; CDR3: ASSRNRGSETQY
length: 14; V: TRBV12-5; J: TRBJ2-7; D: TRBD2; CDR3: ASGLRGGFRRWEQY
length: 12; V: TRBV2; J: TRBJ2-3; D: .; CDR3: ASSGSSAANTQY
length: 14; V: TRBV28; J: TRBJ1-2; D: .; CDR3: ASSLMSSGRDYGYT
length: 13; V: TRBV14; J: TRBJ2-7; D: .; CDR3: ASSQIHGPTYEQY
length: 12; V: TRBV7-2; J: TRBJ2-1; D: TRBD1; CDR3: ASSSDRSYNEQF
length: 13; V: TRBV18; J: TRBJ2-1; D: .; CDR3: ASSPVAESYNEQF
length: 9; V: TRBV20-1; J: TRBJ2-5; D: .; CDR3: SAEHSETQY
length: 13; V: TRBV6-1; J: TRBJ2-7; D: .; CDR3: ASSEGIDSAHEQY
length: 13; V: TRBV7-2; J: TRBJ2-1; D: TRBD1; CDR3: ASSLVAGTGNEQF
length: 10; V: TRBV5-1; J: TRBJ1-2; D: .; CDR3: ASSLRGEGYT
length: 11; V: TRBV30; J: TRBJ2-5; D: .; CDR3: AWSRSLQETQY
length: 14; V: TRBV27; J: TRBJ1-5; D: .; CDR3: ASSRVGPYSNQPQH
length: 12; V: TRBV18; J: TRBJ2-7; D: .; CDR3: ASSAPGSGGEQY
length: 14; V: TRBV10-3; J: TRBJ2-6; D: .; CDR3: AISESSGLGANVLT
length: 9; V: TRBV5-6; J: TRBJ2-4; D: .; CDR3: ASSLGRDQY
length: 17; V: TRBV2; J: TRBJ2-1; D: .; CDR3: ASSGDRVISGSSYNEQF
length: 11; V: TRBV19; J: TRBJ2-2; D: .; CDR3: ASGREGAGELF
length: 11; V: TRBV5-4; J: TRBJ2-1; D: .; CDR3: ASSLDRDREQF
length: 12; V: TRBV11-2; J: TRBJ2-3; D: TRBD1; CDR3: ASSPDRGGYTQY